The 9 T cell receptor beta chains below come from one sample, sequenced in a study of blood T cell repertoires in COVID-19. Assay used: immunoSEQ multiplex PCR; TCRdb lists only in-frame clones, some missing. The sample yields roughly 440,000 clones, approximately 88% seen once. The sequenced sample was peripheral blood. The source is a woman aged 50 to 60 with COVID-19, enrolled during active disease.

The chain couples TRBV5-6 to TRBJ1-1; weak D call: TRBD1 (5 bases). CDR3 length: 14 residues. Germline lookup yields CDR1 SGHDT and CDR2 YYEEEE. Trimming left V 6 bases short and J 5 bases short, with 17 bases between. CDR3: CASTFGGARTEAFF. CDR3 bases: TGTGCCAGCACCTTCGGGGGAGCTAGGACTGAAGCTTTCTTT.

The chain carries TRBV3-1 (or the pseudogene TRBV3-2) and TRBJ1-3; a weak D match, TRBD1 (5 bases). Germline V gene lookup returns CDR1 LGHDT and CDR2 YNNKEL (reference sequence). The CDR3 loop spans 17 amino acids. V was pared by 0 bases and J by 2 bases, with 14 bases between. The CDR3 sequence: CASSQDIGVGTGNTIYF. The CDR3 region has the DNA TGTGCCAGCAGCCAAGATATAGGGGTGGGAACTGGAAACACCATATATTTT.

The CDR3 DNA reads TGCAGCGTCACTCAGGGGTCTAATGGCTACACCTTC. It is translated as CSVTQGSNGYTF. The genes are TRBV29-1 and TRBJ1-2; weak D call: TRBD1 (6 bases). V was cut by 6 bases and J by 6 bases, with 14 bases left in between. The CDR3 covers 12 residues. The V gene's germline CDR1 is SQVTM and CDR2 ANQGSEA.

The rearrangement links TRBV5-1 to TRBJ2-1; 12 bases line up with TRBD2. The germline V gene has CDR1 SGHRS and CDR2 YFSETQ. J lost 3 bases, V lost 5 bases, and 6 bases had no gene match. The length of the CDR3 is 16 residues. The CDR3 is CASRRASGGDYNEQFF. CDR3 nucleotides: TGCGCCAGCAGGCGAGCTAGCGGGGGGGACTACAATGAGCAGTTCTTC.

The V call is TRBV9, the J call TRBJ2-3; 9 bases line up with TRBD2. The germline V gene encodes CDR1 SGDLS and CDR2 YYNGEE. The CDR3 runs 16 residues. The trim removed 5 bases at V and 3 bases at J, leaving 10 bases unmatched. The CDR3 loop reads CASRGFSGGGTDTQYF. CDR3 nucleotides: TGTGCCAGCAGAGGATTTAGCGGGGGAGGGACAGATACGCAGTATTTT. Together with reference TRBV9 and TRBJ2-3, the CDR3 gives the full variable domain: DSGVTQTPKHLITATGQRVTLRCSPRSGDLSVYWYQQSLDQGLQFLIQYYNGEERAKGNILERFSAQQFPDLHSELNLSSLELGDSALYFCASRGFSGGGTDTQYFGPGTRLTVL.

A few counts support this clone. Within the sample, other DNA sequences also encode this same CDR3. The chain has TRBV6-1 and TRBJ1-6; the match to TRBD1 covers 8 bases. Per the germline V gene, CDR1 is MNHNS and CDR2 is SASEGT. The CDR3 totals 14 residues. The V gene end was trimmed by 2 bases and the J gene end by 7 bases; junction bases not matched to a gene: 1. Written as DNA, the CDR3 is TGTGCCAGCAGTGAACGACAGGGGAATTCACCCCTCCACTTT. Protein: CASSERQGNSPLHF.

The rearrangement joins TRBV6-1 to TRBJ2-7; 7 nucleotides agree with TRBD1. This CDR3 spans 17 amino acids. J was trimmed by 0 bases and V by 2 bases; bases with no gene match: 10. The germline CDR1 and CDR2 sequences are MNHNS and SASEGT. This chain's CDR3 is CASSESFDRALSYEQYF. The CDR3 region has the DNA TGTGCCAGCAGTGAAAGCTTCGACAGGGCCCTCTCCTACGAGCAGTACTTC.

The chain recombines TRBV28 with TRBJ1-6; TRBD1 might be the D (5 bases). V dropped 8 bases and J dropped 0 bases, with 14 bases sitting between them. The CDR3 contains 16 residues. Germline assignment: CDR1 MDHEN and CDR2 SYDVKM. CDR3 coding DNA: TGTGCCAGCGGTCCGGGGGGTAGCTCCTATAATTCACCCCTCCACTTT. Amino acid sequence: CASGPGGSSYNSPLHF. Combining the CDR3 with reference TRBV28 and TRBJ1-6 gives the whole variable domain DVKVTQSSRYLVKRTGEKVFLECVQDMDHENMFWYRQDPGLGLRLIYFSYDVKMKEKGDIPEGYSVSREKKERFSLILESASTNQTSMYLCASGPGGSSYNSPLHFGNGTRLTVT.

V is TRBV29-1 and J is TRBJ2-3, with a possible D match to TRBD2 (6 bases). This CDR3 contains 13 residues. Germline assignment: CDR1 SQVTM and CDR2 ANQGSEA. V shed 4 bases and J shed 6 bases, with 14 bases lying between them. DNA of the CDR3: TGCAGCGTTGGAGGGACTCAACGGGATACGCAGTATTTT. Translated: CSVGGTQRDTQYF.